This TCR beta chain stems from a study of blood T cell repertoires in COVID-19. The wider study: Sources were T cells, B-cell-depleted T cells, or PBMCs; the material itself was cDNA or gDNA.

To note about this clone: Other DNA sequences in this specimen translate into the identical CDR3.

Method: immunoSEQ multiplex PCR; TCRdb's copy keeps in-frame clones and lacks some. Here the sample spans about 210,000 clones, roughly 84% being singletons. CDR1 LGHDT and CDR2 YNNKEL come from the germline V gene (reference sequence). The V and J ends lost 4 bases and 5 bases respectively, with 8 bases between them. This CDR3 has 13 residues. The sequenced material came from peripheral blood. The TCR sequence derives from a man aged 50 or older with active or convalescent COVID-19. The gene calls are TRBV3-1 (or the pseudogene TRBV3-2) and TRBJ1-4, with a tentative D call TRBD1 (6 bases). CDR3 DNA sequence: TGTGCCAGCAGCCTCGGACAGAATGAAAAACTGTTTTTT. This translates into CASSLGQNEKLFF.